This TCR beta chain was found in a study of post-analysis software for immune sequencing data. Study-wide results and caveats: Comparison of patients with controls showed five or six TRBV segments more frequent in patients, TRBV5-6, TRBV5-1 and TRBV20-1 among them. Normalized Chao1 diversity in multiple sclerosis patients fell significantly below that of controls.

Prepared TCR beta cDNA libraries contained unique molecular identifiers. TCRdb ran MiXCR on the PCR reads and lists one entry per CDR3 protein. The table lists hundreds of thousands of distinct CDR3 sequences, 30% of them singletons. Germline assignment: CDR1 MNHEY and CDR2 SVGEGT. Deletions cut 6 bases from V and 1 base from J, with 13 bases between. The CDR3 sequence is 15 residues long. To note about this clonotype: Its target is not known.

The chain combines TRBV6-2 or TRBV6-3 with TRBJ2-4; no definite D call. The sequencing sample was made of blood. This clonotype was sampled from a girl aged 5-17 years with multiple sclerosis. The CDR3 DNA reads TGTGCCAGCAGCCTGAACACTGGGGCCAAAAACATTCAGTACTTC. Protein product: CASSLNTGAKNIQYF.